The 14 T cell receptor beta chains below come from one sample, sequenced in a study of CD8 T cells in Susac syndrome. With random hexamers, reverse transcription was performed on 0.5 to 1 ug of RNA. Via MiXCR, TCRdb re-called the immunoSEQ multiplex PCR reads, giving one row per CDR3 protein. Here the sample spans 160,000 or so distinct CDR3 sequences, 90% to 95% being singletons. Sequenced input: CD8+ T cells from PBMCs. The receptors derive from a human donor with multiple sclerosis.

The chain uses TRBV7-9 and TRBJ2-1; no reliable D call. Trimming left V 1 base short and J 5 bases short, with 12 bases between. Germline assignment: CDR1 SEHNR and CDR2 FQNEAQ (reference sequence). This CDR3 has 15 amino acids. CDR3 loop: CASSLGAPPHNEQFF. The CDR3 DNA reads TGTGCCAGCAGCTTAGGGGCCCCCCCCCACAATGAGCAGTTCTTC.

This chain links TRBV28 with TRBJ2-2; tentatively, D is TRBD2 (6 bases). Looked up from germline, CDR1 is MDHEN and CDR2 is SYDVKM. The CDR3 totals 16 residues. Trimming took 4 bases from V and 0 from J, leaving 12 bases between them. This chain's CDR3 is CASSYRLDANTGELFF. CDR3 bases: TGTGCCAGCAGTTACCGACTAGACGCGAACACCGGGGAGCTGTTTTTT.

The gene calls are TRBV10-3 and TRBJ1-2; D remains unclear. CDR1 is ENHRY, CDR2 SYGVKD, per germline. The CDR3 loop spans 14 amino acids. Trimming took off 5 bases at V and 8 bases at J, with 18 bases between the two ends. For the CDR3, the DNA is TGTGCCATCAGTATTATAGGGTTTTTTGAGGGCTACACCTTC. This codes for CAISIIGFFEGYTF.

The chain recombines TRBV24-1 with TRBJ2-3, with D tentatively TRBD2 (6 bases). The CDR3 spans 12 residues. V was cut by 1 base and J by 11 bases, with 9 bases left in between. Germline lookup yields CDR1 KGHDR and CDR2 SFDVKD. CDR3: CATSDLGGKQYF. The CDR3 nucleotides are TGTGCCACCAGTGATTTAGGCGGGAAGCAGTATTTT.

The CDR3 here is CSARDPRESHNEQFF. The CDR3 nucleotides are TGCAGTGCTAGAGATCCCCGGGAGTCTCATAATGAGCAGTTCTTC. This chain uses TRBV20-1 with TRBJ2-1; D may be TRBD2 (6 bases). CDR3 length equals 15 residues. Germline V lookup: CDR1 DFQATT, CDR2 SNEGSKA (reference sequence). V was cut by 0 bases and J by 7 bases, with 16 bases left in between.

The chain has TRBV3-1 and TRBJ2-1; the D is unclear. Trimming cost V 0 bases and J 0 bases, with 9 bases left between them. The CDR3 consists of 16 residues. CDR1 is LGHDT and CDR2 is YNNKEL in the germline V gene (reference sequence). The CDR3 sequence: CASSQDRRSSYNEQFF. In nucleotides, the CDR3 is TGTGCCAGCAGCCAAGATCGCAGGAGCTCCTACAATGAGCAGTTCTTC.

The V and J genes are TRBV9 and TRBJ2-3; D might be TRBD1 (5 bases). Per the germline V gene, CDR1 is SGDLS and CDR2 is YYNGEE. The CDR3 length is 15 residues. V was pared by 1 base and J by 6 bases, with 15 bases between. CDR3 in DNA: TGTGCCAGCAGCGTATGGGGTAGGGGCCCTGATACGCAGTATTTT. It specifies CASSVWGRGPDTQYF.

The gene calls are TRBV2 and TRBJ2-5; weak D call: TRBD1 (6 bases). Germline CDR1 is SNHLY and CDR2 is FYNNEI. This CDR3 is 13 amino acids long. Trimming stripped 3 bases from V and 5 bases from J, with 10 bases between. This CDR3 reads CASSDGQYETQYF. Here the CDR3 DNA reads TGTGCCAGCAGTGATGGACAGTATGAGACCCAGTACTTC.

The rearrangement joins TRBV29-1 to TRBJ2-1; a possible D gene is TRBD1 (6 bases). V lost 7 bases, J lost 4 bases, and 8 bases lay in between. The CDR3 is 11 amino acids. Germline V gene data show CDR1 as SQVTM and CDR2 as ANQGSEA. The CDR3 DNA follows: TGCAGCGGTGGACAGTACAATGAGCAGTTCTTC. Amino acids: CSGGQYNEQFF.

CDR3 loop: CSVTRVTGELFF. The CDR3 nucleotides read TGCAGCGTCACACGGGTCACCGGGGAGCTGTTTTTT. The chain carries TRBV29-1 and TRBJ2-2; unclear D gene. The CDR3 is made up of 12 amino acids. Germline-derived CDR1 and CDR2 are SQVTM and ANQGSEA. The ends were cut back, 6 bases at V and 4 bases at J, with 9 bases in the middle.

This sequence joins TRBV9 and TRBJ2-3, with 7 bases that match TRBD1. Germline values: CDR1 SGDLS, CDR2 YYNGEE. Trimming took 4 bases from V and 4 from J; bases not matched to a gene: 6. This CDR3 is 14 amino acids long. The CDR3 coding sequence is TGTGCCAGCAGCAAAGCCGACAGGGCAGATACGCAGTATTTT. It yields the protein CASSKADRADTQYF.

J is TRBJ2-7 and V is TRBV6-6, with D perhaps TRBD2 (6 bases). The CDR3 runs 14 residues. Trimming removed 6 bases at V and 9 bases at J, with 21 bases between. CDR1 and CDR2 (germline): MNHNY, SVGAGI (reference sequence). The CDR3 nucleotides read TGTGCCAGCAGCCCCTCGGGGGTTGGCGTGGCGCAGTACTTC. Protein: CASSPSGVGVAQYF.

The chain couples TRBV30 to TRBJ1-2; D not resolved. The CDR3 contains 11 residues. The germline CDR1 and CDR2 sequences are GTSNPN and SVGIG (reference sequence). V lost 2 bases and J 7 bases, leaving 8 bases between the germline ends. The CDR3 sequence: CAWSHGSGYTF. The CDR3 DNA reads TGTGCCTGGAGTCATGGTAGTGGCTACACCTTC.

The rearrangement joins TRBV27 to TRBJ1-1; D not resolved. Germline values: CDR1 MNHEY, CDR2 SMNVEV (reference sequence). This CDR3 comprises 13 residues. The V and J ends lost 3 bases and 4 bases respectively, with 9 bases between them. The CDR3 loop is CASSFSGFTEAFF. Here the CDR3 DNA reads TGTGCCAGCAGTTTCTCGGGGTTCACTGAAGCTTTCTTT.